The subject of this entry is one T cell receptor beta chain. V was pared by 5 bases and J by 5 bases, with 16 bases between. This CDR3 region has 15 residues. Germline V CDR1 and CDR2: SGHTA, FQGTGA. These data come from a study of technical replicates of blood from several donors. Clones were sequenced by immunoSEQ multiplex PCR, and TCRdb holds only the in-frame ones, with some missing. The data show more than 65,000 clones, with 85% to 95% seen just once and 0.2% to 0.3% held by the top ten. Sequences were obtained from T cells isolated from PBMCs. This clonotype was obtained from a human donor in good health. The rearrangement uses TRBV7-3 and TRBJ1-5, with unresolved D. The CDR3 reads CASSLSGLPHQPQHF. In nucleotides, the CDR3 is TGTGCCAGCAGCCTAAGCGGTCTGCCCCATCAGCCCCAGCATTTT.